Included here is one TCR delta chain sequence, with context. This clone is classified as large (0.1 to 1%). Its antigen is not yet known. Base qualities are not provided; no much larger clone lies one nucleotide away. Other DNA sequences in the sample encode the same CDR3. CDR1 and CDR2 were assigned from the germline V gene as GEAIGNYY and EKD. V is pruned by 0 bases and J by 4 bases, leaving 17 bases of the junction without a gene match. Taken from cysteine to phenylalanine, the CDR3 has 20 residues. Only CDR3 DNA is held: 60 bases, read in frame from base 1. The sample is drawn from a study of gamma-delta T cells after stem cell transplantation (dated by TCRdb to 2015 to 2016). Receptors were amplified or captured by RT-PCR. The sequencer was an Illumina MiSeq. Clonotypes were called again by TCRdb from the public reads via CATT, and duplicate nucleotide sequences were then merged into one entry. The sample has over a thousand delta-chain clones on record, approximately 7% of them singletons. About 20% of the sample is held by the ten biggest clonotypes.

Sequencing input: gamma-delta T cells. This receptor chain uses TRDV2 and TRDJ1; 12 middle bases align to TRDD3. This receptor was identified in a human donor. It is not recorded whose cells these are; they may come from a transplant donor. The DNA sequence is TGTGCCTGTGACACCGTCCTCCTGGGGGATACGGCCAAAGGGAGCGATAAACTCATCTTT. The encoded protein is CACDTVLLGDTAKGSDKLIF.